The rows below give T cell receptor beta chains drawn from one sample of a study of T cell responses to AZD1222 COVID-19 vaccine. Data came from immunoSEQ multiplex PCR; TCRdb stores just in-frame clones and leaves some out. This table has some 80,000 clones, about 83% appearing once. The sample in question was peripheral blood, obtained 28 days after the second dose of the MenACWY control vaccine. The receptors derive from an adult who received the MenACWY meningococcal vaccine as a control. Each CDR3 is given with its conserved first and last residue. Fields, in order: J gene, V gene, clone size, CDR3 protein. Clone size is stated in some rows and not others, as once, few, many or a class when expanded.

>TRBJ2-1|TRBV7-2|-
CASSLGLGGEQFF
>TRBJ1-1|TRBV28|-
CASRLRGDTEAFF
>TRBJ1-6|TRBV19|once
CASSIIGAGSNSPLHF
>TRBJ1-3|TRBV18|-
CASSSLQGIRSRNTIYF
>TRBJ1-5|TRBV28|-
CASSFLRTGEVNQPQHF
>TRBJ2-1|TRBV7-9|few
CASSLYSGGLYNEQFF
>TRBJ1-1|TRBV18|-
CASSPGGTNTEAFF
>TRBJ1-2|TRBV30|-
CAWSVRSGGWYGYTF
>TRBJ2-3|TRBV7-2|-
CASSLGGGAGTQYF
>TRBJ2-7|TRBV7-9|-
CATRDVGYEQYF
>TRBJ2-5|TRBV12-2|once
CASRLEGLAVLETQYF
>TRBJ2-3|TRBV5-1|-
CASSLAVGPSTDTQYF
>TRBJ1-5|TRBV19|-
CASLPGNQPQHF
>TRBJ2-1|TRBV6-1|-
CASSEGARASGRDNEQFF